What follows are 3 T cell receptor beta chains derived from one specimen sequenced in a study of blood T cell repertoires in COVID-19. Method: immunoSEQ multiplex PCR; TCRdb's copy keeps in-frame clones and lacks some. Of roughly 150,000 clones listed, around three quarters are singletons. Sequenced: PBMCs or T cells enriched from blood (not recorded which). Receptors originate from a woman in her 70s in a cohort exposed to, infected with or recovered from COVID-19 (not recorded which).

The gene calls are TRBV5-1 and TRBJ2-7; TRBD2 is a possible D gene (5 bases). This CDR3 has 15 residues. Germline V gene sequence: CDR1 SGHRS, CDR2 YFSETQ. Trimming cost V 1 base and J 3 bases, with 14 bases left between them. In DNA form, the CDR3 reads TGCGCCAGCAGCTTGCATGGACGGGATAGCTACGAGCAGTACTTC. Encoded protein: CASSLHGRDSYEQYF.

The rearrangement links TRBV18 to TRBJ1-1; D possibly corresponds to TRBD1 (5 bases). The V gene's germline CDR1 is KGHSH and CDR2 LQKENI. Deletions cut 1 base from V and 0 bases from J, with 9 bases between. This CDR3 is built from 15 residues. For the CDR3, the DNA is TGTGCCAGCTCACCACAGGGGCCTATGAACACTGAAGCTTTCTTT. Amino acids: CASSPQGPMNTEAFF.

The V gene is TRBV18, the J gene TRBJ1-5, with D perhaps matching TRBD1 (5 bases). The germline V and J ends were trimmed by 1 base and 6 bases, with 10 bases remaining between them. The CDR3 covers 14 residues. CDR1 is KGHSH, CDR2 LQKENI, per germline. CDR3 sequence: CASSPLPRVQPQHF. The CDR3 DNA reads TGTGCCAGCTCACCACTCCCCAGGGTTCAGCCCCAGCATTTT.